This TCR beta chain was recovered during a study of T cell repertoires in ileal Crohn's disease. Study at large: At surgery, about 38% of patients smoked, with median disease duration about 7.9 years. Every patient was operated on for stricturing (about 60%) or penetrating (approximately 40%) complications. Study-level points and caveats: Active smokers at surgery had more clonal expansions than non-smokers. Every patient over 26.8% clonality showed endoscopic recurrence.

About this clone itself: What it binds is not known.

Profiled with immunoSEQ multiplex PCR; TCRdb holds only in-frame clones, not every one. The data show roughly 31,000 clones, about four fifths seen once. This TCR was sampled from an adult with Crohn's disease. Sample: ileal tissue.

The DNA for the CDR3 is TGTGCCAGCAGCTTCCCGACAGGGCCGGCCTACGAGCAGTACTTC. Translating gives CASSFPTGPAYEQYF. This rearrangement joins TRBV5-5 to TRBJ2-7; 7 nucleotides align to TRBD1. The J segment lost 2 bases and the V segment lost 2 bases, leaving 7 bases of the junction unmatched. The CDR3 loop spans 15 amino acids. CDR1 SGHKS and CDR2 YYEKEE come from the germline V gene (reference sequence).